The subject of this entry is one T cell receptor beta chain. Its specificity is unknown. The length of the CDR3 is 15 residues. CDR1 SGHVS and CDR2 FNYEAQ come from the germline V gene. Trimming took 3 bases from V and 3 from J, leaving 11 bases between them. The data were taken from a study of T cell repertoires in ileal Crohn's disease. Study overall: Surgery for a complication: stricturing in about 61%, penetrating in about 39%.

Findings and limits, study-wide: Compared with CD4 T cells, sorted CD8 cells carried more expanded clones.

TCRdb's table, derived via immunoSEQ multiplex PCR, lists solely in-frame clones and lacks some. The table lists about 5,200 clones, roughly 80% of them singletons. The chain joins TRBV7-6 to TRBJ2-2, with D possibly being TRBD1 (6 bases). The receptor comes from an adult with Crohn's disease. The sequencing sample was made of ileal tissue. The DNA for the CDR3 is TGTGCCAGCAGCTTTACCGGGACACACACCGGGGAGCTGTTTTTT. It encodes CASSFTGTHTGELFF.